This passage covers 23 T cell receptor beta chains from one sample sequenced in a study of T-cell memory formation after mild COVID-19. TCRdb reprocessed the 5' RACE reads with MiXCR, giving one entry per CDR3 protein. The data contain about 350,000 distinct CDR3 sequences, approximately 13% of them singletons. The source material was PBMCs or a T cell subset sorted from them (not recorded which). Receptors originate from a man between 18 and 35 years old who had mild COVID-19 (a few samples of this study predate the infection). Cell type and time point are not known.

There are a few counts of this clonotype. The rearrangement joins TRBV6-2 or TRBV6-3 to TRBJ2-7; no firm D call. V was trimmed by 7 bases and J by 4 bases, leaving 11 bases between them. Germline V CDR1 and CDR2: MNHEY, SVGEGT. The CDR3 loop spans 12 amino acids. In nucleotides, the CDR3 is TGTGCCAGCACCCCAAATCGGTACGAGCAGTACTTC. It yields the protein CASTPNRYEQYF.

The rearrangement joins TRBV7-2 to TRBJ1-1; 7 bases align to TRBD1. CDR3 size: 17 residues. In germline, CDR1 is SGHTA, CDR2 FQGNSA. V dropped 5 bases and J dropped 5; count of bases not matched to a gene: 17. The CDR3 DNA sequence: TGTGCCAGCAGCCGATACCCGGGGTCAGGGGGGAAAACTGAAGCTTTCTTT. It yields the protein CASSRYPGSGGKTEAFF.

This chain joins TRBV6-2 or TRBV6-3 and TRBJ2-7, with D perhaps TRBD1 (5 bases). V was shortened by 5 bases and J by 6 bases, with 20 bases between the two germline ends. The CDR3 totals 15 residues. From germline, CDR1 is MNHEY and CDR2 SVGEGT. CDR3 coding DNA: TGTGCCAGCAGTGACATCCAGGGTTCTGTGAGCGAGCAGTACGTC. Translation gives CASSDIQGSVSEQYV.

This clonotype was seen at least ten times. V and J are TRBV25-1 and TRBJ1-2; 7 nucleotides match TRBD1. The CDR3 loop spans 12 amino acids. Germline CDR1 is MGHDK and CDR2 is SYGVNS. After removal of 7 bases from V and 7 bases from J, the junction contained 6 bases not matched to a gene. The CDR3 DNA reads TGTGCCAGCAACAGGGGCTGGGGTGGCTACACCTTC. Amino acid sequence: CASNRGWGGYTF.

The rearrangement uses TRBV7-9 and TRBJ1-4, with TRBD1 matching 9 bases. The ends lost 3 bases at V and 7 bases at J; junction bases unmatched: 3. CDR1 is SEHNR, CDR2 FQNEAQ, per germline (reference sequence). This CDR3 is 14 amino acids long. Written as DNA, the CDR3 is TGTGCCAGCAGCTTCCGGGACAGGGTTGAAAAACTGTTTTTT. As protein: CASSFRDRVEKLFF.

This clonotype was seen repeatedly, ten times or more. The chain has TRBV15 and TRBJ2-2; D is possibly TRBD1 (6 bases). CDR1 LNHNV and CDR2 YYDKDF come from the germline V gene (reference sequence). The CDR3 spans 15 residues. Between the trimmed V and J ends, which lost 3 bases and 4 bases, there was a span of 12 bases. Here the CDR3 DNA reads TGTGCCACCAGCAGCCAGGGGTCACGCACCGGGGAGCTGTTTTTT. Protein product: CATSSQGSRTGELFF.

This clonotype was counted ten times or more. This chain links TRBV3-1 with TRBJ2-3; D uncertain. CDR1 is LGHDT, CDR2 YNNKEL, per germline (reference sequence). The CDR3 contains 14 residues. V was trimmed by 0 bases and J by 4 bases, leaving 8 bases between them. The CDR3 loop reads CASSQDVAADTQYF. Written as DNA, the CDR3 is TGTGCCAGCAGCCAAGATGTGGCAGCAGATACGCAGTATTTT.

This chain uses TRBV7-9 with TRBJ2-1; D may be TRBD2 (5 bases). Germline V gene sequence: CDR1 SEHNR, CDR2 FQNEAQ (reference sequence). The CDR3 contains 15 residues. V gave up 5 bases and J gave up 2 bases, with 13 bases separating them. CDR3 amino acids: CASSRRYLAYNEQFF. Written as DNA, the CDR3 is TGTGCCAGCAGCCGGAGGTACCTTGCCTACAATGAGCAGTTCTTC.

This clonotype occurred many times. The chain couples TRBV5-4 to TRBJ2-3, with 8 bases identical to TRBD1. From germline, CDR1 is SGHNT and CDR2 YYREEE (reference sequence). Germline trimming cut 9 bases from V and 3 bases from J; bases unmatched to any gene: 6. The CDR3 is made up of 13 amino acids. In DNA, the CDR3 is TGTGCCAACATCGACAGGGGAACAGATACGCAGTATTTT. As protein: CANIDRGTDTQYF.

Only a few counts were recorded for this clonotype. V is TRBV6-2 or TRBV6-3 and J is TRBJ2-1; D unclear. The CDR3 is 11 amino acids. The germline CDR1 and CDR2 sequences are MNHEY and SVGEGT. V was trimmed by 2 bases and J by 9 bases, leaving 5 bases between them. The CDR3 DNA follows: TGTGCCAGCAGTTACGTTGCTGAGCAGTTCTTC. This codes for CASSYVAEQFF.

V and J are TRBV4-2 and TRBJ2-5; 10 bases map to TRBD2. The CDR3 is 17 amino acids. CDR1 is LGHNA, CDR2 YNFKEQ, per germline. The trim removed 1 base at V and 5 bases at J, leaving 10 bases unmatched. CDR3 coding DNA: TGTGCCAGCAGCCAAGGATCAGCGGGGGGGAGCTGGGAGACCCAGTACTTC. It translates to CASSQGSAGGSWETQYF.

The CDR3 loop is CATKRENIQYF. The CDR3 bases are TGTGCCACCAAGCGAGAAAACATTCAGTACTTC. The rearrangement links TRBV27 to TRBJ2-4; D gene unclear. Germline V gene lookup returns CDR1 MNHEY and CDR2 SMNVEV (reference sequence). Trimming took off 10 bases at V and 5 bases at J, with 9 bases between the two ends. CDR3 length: 11 amino acids.

This clonotype came up a few times. The rearrangement uses TRBV6-1 and TRBJ2-2, with 7 nucleotides matching TRBD1. CDR1 and CDR2 (germline): MNHNS, SASEGT. J was trimmed by 4 bases and V by 4 bases; bases with no gene match: 12. The CDR3 extends over 17 amino acids. CDR3 amino acids: CASSGRDSQWGTGELFF. CDR3 sequence (DNA): TGTGCCAGCAGTGGCCGGGACAGCCAGTGGGGCACCGGGGAGCTGTTTTTT.

This clonotype was detected a few times. The V call is TRBV7-2, the J call TRBJ2-5; D unresolved. The CDR3 spans 14 residues. Trimming took 5 bases from V and 3 from J, leaving 13 bases between them. Germline CDR1 and CDR2: SGHTA and FQGNSA. CDR3 region: CASSERARKETQYF. The CDR3 DNA sequence: TGTGCCAGCAGCGAGCGCGCCCGAAAAGAGACCCAGTACTTC.

V is TRBV2 and J is TRBJ2-7; 7 bases are a match to TRBD2. V trimming: 6 bases; J trimming: 1 base; junction bases outside the gene matches: 9. Per the germline V gene, CDR1 is SNHLY and CDR2 is FYNNEI. There are 15 residues in the CDR3. The CDR3 region is CASRTGTTASYEQYF. CDR3 nucleotide sequence: TGTGCCAGCAGGACCGGGACTACGGCATCCTACGAGCAGTACTTC. Combining the CDR3 with reference TRBV2 and TRBJ2-7 gives the whole variable domain EPEVTQTPSHQVTQMGQEVILRCVPISNHLYFYWYRQILGQKVEFLVSFYNNEISEKSEIFDDQFSVERPDGSNFTLKIRSTKLEDSAMYFCASRTGTTASYEQYFGPGTRLTVT.

The table lists this clonotype with a few counts. The rearrangement links TRBV2 to TRBJ2-4; D ambiguous. The V end lost 0 bases, the J end lost 7 bases, and 13 bases lay between the germline ends. This CDR3 spans 15 amino acids. Germline assignment: CDR1 SNHLY and CDR2 FYNNEI. CDR3 amino acids: CASSEASRKENIQYF. CDR3 in DNA: TGTGCCAGCAGTGAAGCGAGCCGCAAGGAGAACATTCAGTACTTC.

The V gene is TRBV7-2, the J gene TRBJ2-5, with D possibly TRBD2 on 6 matching bases. Germline V gives CDR1 SGHTA, CDR2 FQGNSA. Trimming took off 6 bases at V and 2 bases at J, with 16 bases between the two ends. The CDR3 has 15 amino acids. The CDR3 DNA reads TGTGCCAGCAGTGGGGCGGCGGGGCGGCAAGAGACCCAGTACTTC. It encodes CASSGAAGRQETQYF.

This chain joins TRBV20-1 and TRBJ1-2; 10 nucleotides match TRBD1. The CDR3 is 16 amino acids. Trimming removed 4 bases from V and 2 bases from J; junction bases left unmatched: 10. Germline CDR1 is DFQATT and CDR2 is SNEGSKA (reference sequence). CDR3 bases: TGCAGTGCTATCCCCGGGACAGGGGCGCGCAACTATGGCTACACCTTC. This translates into CSAIPGTGARNYGYTF.

V gene TRBV7-9 combines with J gene TRBJ1-2; the D gene is possibly TRBD1 (5 bases). The germline CDR1 and CDR2 sequences are SEHNR and FQNEAQ (reference sequence). The V gene lost 5 bases and the J gene lost 4 bases, with 20 bases spanning the gap. The CDR3 sequence is 16 residues long. This chain's CDR3 is CASSPSTTESAYGYTF. For the CDR3, the DNA is TGTGCCAGCAGCCCCTCCACGACAGAGTCTGCCTATGGCTACACCTTC. The full variable domain, with the rest looked up from reference TRBV7-9 and TRBJ1-2, is DTGVSQNPRHKITKRGQNVTFRCDPISEHNRLYWYRQTLGQGPEFLTYFQNEAQLEKSRLLSDRFSAERPKGSFSTLEIQRTEQGDSAMYLCASSPSTTESAYGYTFGSGTRLTVV.

This clonotype has only a few counts. The chain employs TRBV12-5 and TRBJ1-4; the D gene is possibly TRBD1 (5 bases). The germline V and J ends were trimmed by 2 bases and 0 bases, with 7 bases remaining between them. CDR1 and CDR2 (germline): LGHNT, FRNRAP. The CDR3 extends over 15 amino acids. Here the CDR3 DNA reads TGTGCTAGTGGTTTGATACAGGCAACTAATGAAAAACTGTTTTTT. Translated, it gives CASGLIQATNEKLFF.

This chain links TRBV7-8 with TRBJ2-2, with TRBD1 matching 7 bases. The J segment lost 2 bases and the V segment lost 5 bases, leaving 5 bases of the junction unmatched. From germline, CDR1 is SGHVS and CDR2 FQNEAQ. The length of the CDR3 is 15 residues. DNA of the CDR3: TGTGCCAGCAGCGTTCGGGACAGTAACACCGGGGAGCTGTTTTTT. This translates into CASSVRDSNTGELFF.

A few counts support this clonotype. This sequence joins TRBV11-2 and TRBJ2-5, with D maybe TRBD2 (5 bases). Germline V gene lookup returns CDR1 SGHAT and CDR2 FQNNGV. The CDR3 sequence is 16 residues long. The V end lost 5 bases, the J end lost 0 bases, and 16 bases lay between the germline ends. The CDR3 DNA sequence: TGTGCCAGCAGCCGGACCTATGTCGGGAACCAAGAGACCCAGTACTTC. Its protein is CASSRTYVGNQETQYF.

This clonotype was observed many times. V and J are TRBV12-3 or TRBV12-4 and TRBJ2-1; a possible D gene is TRBD2 (5 bases). The ends were cut back, 5 bases at V and 2 bases at J, with 16 bases in the middle. This CDR3 is built from 16 residues. The CDR3 sequence: CASSANLLGPYNEQFF. The CDR3 bases are TGTGCCAGCAGTGCGAATCTACTAGGGCCCTACAATGAGCAGTTCTTC.